One sample yielded the 7 T cell receptor beta chains listed below, sequenced in a study of OX40 agonist ivuxolimab in advanced cancers. Repertoires were generated with immunoSEQ multiplex PCR, while TCRdb's copy carries only in-frame clones and drops some. In the table there are 15,000 to 20,000 clones, roughly 73% of which are singletons. Sequencing used CD4+ or CD8+ T cells sorted from blood, obtained in a trial of the OX40 agonist ivuxolimab. The receptors derive from an adult with an advanced solid tumor such as melanoma, head and neck, liver or kidney cancer.

A few counts support this clone. The genes are TRBV12-5 and TRBJ1-5, with D perhaps TRBD1 (6 bases). V dropped 4 bases and J dropped 5 bases, with 15 bases sitting between them. The CDR3 covers 15 residues. Per germline, CDR1 LGHNT and CDR2 FRNRAP. The CDR3 region has the DNA TGTGCTAGTGGTTCCGGGGGGGGGCTCGATCAGCCCCAGCATTTT. Amino acids: CASGSGGGLDQPQHF.

The V gene is TRBV11-2, the J gene TRBJ2-1; no firm D call. This CDR3 comprises 12 residues. Looked up from germline, CDR1 is SGHAT and CDR2 is FQNNGV. The V and J ends lost 1 base and 7 bases respectively, with 5 bases between them. This chain's CDR3 is CASSLGLNEQFF. The CDR3 bases are TGTGCCAGCAGCTTAGGCTTGAATGAGCAGTTCTTC.

This sequence joins TRBV27 and TRBJ2-3, with 9 positions matching TRBD1. Per the germline V gene, CDR1 is MNHEY and CDR2 is SMNVEV (reference sequence). The CDR3 length is 15 residues. V lost 8 bases to trimming and J lost 6 bases; unmatched junction nucleotides: 12. CDR3 loop: CASSALGTGFDTQYF. Here the CDR3 DNA reads TGTGCCAGCTCCGCTCTTGGGACAGGGTTCGATACGCAGTATTTT.

The chain has TRBV4-3 and TRBJ1-3; D gene unclear. Looked up from germline, CDR1 is LGHNA and CDR2 is YSLEER. The CDR3 sequence is 15 residues long. V gave up 1 base and J gave up 4 bases, with 11 bases separating them. CDR3 nucleotides: TGCGCCAGCAGCCAAGGCTCGGGTACCGGAAACACCATATATTTT. It specifies CASSQGSGTGNTIYF.

The chain has TRBV19 and TRBJ1-3, with no clear D. Looked up from germline, CDR1 is LNHDA and CDR2 is SQIVND (reference sequence). Trimming stripped 3 bases from V and 2 bases from J, with 8 bases between. The CDR3 loop spans 14 amino acids. The CDR3 DNA reads TGTGCCAGTAGTATTTTCGAAACTGGAAACACCATATATTTT. As protein: CASSIFETGNTIYF.

The V gene is TRBV9, the J gene TRBJ2-1, with D perhaps being TRBD1 or TRBD2 (5 bases each). The CDR3 runs 12 residues. The germline V gene encodes CDR1 SGDLS and CDR2 YYNGEE. Trimming cost V 6 bases and J 5 bases, with 9 bases left between them. The CDR3 here is CASKGENNEQFF. CDR3 coding DNA: TGTGCCAGCAAAGGGGAGAACAATGAGCAGTTCTTC.

The J gene is TRBJ1-2, the V gene TRBV6-5; 7 bases are shared with TRBD1. Per germline, CDR1 MNHEY and CDR2 SVGAGI. The V and J ends lost 5 bases and 8 bases, in that order; junction bases with no gene match: 11. The CDR3 extends over 14 amino acids. The CDR3 reads CASSPRGGRSGYTF. The CDR3 DNA follows: TGTGCCAGCAGTCCGCGAGGGGGCCGAAGCGGCTACACCTTC.